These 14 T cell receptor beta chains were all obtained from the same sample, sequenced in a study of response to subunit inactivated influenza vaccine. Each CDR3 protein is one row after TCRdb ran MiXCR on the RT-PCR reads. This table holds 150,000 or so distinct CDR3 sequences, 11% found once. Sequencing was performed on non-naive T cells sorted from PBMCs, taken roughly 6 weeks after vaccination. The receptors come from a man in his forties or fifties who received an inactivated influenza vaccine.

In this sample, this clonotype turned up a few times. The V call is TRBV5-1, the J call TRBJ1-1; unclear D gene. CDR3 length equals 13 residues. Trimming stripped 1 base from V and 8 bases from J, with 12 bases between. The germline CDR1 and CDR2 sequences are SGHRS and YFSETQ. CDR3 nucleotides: TGCGCCAGCAGCTTGTCTTGGAGGGAAGAAGCTTTCTTT. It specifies CASSLSWREEAFF.

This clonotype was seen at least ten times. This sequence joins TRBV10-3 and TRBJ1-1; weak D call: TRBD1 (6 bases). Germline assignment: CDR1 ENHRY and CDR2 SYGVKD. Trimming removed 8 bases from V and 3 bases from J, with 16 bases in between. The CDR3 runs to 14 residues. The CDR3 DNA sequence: TGTGCCATCCGAGGGGGATCGACCCACACTGAAGCTTTCTTT. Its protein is CAIRGGSTHTEAFF.

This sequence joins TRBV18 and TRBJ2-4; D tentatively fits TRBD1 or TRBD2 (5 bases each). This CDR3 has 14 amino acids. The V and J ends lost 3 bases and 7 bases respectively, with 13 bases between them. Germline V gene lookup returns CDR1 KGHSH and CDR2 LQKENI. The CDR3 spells CASSPPGPRNIQYF. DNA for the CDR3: TGTGCCAGCTCACCGCCGGGACCTAGGAACATTCAGTACTTC.

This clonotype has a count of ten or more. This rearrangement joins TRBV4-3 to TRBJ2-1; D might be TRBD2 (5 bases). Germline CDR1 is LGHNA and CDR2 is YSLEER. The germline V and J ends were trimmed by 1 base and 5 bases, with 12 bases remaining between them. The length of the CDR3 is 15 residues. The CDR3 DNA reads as TGCGCCAGCAGCCAAGGCGGGTTATTTAACAATGAGCAGTTCTTC. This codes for CASSQGGLFNNEQFF.

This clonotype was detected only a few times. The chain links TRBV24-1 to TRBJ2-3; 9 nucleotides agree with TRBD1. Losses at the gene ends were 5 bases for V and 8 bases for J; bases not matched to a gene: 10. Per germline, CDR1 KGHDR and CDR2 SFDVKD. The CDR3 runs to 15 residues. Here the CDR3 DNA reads TGTGCCACCAGTGTTGGGACAGGGTTGAGAGGTACGCAGTATTTT. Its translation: CATSVGTGLRGTQYF.

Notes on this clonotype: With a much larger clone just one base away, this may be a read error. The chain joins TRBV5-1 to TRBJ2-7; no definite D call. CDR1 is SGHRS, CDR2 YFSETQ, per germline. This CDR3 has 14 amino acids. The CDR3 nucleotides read TGCGCCGGCAGCTTGGCCGCGAAGGCCTACGAGCAGTACTTC. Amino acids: CAGSLAAKAYEQYF.

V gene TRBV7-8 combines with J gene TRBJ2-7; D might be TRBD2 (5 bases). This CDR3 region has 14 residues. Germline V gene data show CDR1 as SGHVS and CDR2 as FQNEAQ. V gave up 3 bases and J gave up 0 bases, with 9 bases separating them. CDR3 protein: CASSFLRDSYEQYF. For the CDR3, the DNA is TGTGCCAGCAGCTTCCTCCGGGACTCCTACGAGCAGTACTTC.

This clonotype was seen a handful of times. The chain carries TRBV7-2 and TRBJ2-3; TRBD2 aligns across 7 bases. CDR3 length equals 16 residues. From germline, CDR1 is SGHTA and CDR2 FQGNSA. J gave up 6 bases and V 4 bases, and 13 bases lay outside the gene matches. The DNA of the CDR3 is TGTGCCAGCAGCTGGGGGGGACTGCCCCTTGGTGATACGCAGTATTTT. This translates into CASSWGGLPLGDTQYF.

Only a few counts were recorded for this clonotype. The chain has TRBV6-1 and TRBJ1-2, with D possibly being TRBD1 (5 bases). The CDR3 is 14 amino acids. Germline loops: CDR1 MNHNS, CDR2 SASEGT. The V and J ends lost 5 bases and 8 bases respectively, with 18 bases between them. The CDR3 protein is CASSRTTGQGGYTF. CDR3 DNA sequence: TGTGCCAGCAGTAGAACTACCGGGCAGGGCGGCTACACCTTC.

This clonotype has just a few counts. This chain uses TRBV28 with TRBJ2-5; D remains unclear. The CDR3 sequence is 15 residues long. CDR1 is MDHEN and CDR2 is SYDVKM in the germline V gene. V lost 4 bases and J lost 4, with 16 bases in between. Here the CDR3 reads CASSSRVWTGETQYF. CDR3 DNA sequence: TGTGCCAGCAGTTCAAGGGTATGGACGGGAGAGACCCAGTACTTC.

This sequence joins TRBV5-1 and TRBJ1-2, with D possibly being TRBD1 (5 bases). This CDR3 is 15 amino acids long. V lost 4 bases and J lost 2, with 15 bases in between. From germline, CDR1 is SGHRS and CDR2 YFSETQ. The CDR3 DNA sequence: TGCGCCAGCAGCACCTCCGGGACGTCCAACTATGGCTACACCTTC. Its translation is CASSTSGTSNYGYTF.

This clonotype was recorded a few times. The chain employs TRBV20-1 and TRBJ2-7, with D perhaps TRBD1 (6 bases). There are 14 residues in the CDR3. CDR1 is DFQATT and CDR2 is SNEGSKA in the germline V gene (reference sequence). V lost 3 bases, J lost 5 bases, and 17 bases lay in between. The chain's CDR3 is CSASFGRGRNEQYF. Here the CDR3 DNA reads TGCAGTGCTAGTTTTGGCAGGGGAAGGAACGAGCAGTACTTC.

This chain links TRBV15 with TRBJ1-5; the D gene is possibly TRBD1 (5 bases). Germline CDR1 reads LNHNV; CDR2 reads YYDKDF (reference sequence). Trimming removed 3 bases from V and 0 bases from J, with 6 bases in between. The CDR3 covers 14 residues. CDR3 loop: CATSSGGSNQPQHF. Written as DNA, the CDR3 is TGTGCCACCAGCAGTGGGGGTAGCAATCAGCCCCAGCATTTT.

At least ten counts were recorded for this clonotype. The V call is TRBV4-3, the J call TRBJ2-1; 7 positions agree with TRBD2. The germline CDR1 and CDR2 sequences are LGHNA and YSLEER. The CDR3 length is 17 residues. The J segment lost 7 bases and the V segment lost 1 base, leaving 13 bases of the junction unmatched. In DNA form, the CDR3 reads TGCGCCAGCAGCCAAGGATCCCTGCTAGCGGACGAAAATGAGCAGTTCTTC. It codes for CASSQGSLLADENEQFF.